This TCR beta chain was identified in a study of T cells in Graves' hyperthyroidism and ophthalmopathy (dated by TCRdb to between 2019 and 2020). Describing the broader study: Peripheral blood was sampled at the time of initial diagnosis, prior to any treatment. To identify distinguishing TCR V-J signatures, a discovery cohort of around 100 patients was used, comprising some 43 with Graves' ophthalmopathy and 57 with stable Graves' hyperthyroidism. Prospective prediction of ophthalmopathy was tested in an independent validation cohort consisting of 18 to 20 hyperthyroidism patients and 17 patients who later progressed to ophthalmopathy. The roughly 94 discovery patients were randomly divided into training and test sets at a 7:3 ratio. Thyroid tissue and blood T-cell repertoires from about six Graves' hyperthyroidism patients were also compared in the study. Once sampling was done, hyperthyroidism patients were given methimazole at a starting dose of 30 mg daily, whereas ophthalmopathy patients were given high-dose intravenous methylprednisolone. The paper describes TCR Vbeta CDR3 sequencing of 140 or so peripheral blood samples, made up of 43 ophthalmopathy patients, 70 to 75 hyperthyroidism patients and about 17 progressor patients.

The cysteine opens and the phenylalanine closes a CDR3 of 15 amino acids. The kept DNA is CDR3 alone, 45 bases in frame from the first base. CDR1 and CDR2, per the germline V gene, are SGDLS and YYNGEE. Unmatched junction bases come to 7, with V trimmed by 1 base and J by 5 bases. Graves' hyperthyroidism was defined as stable when no progression to ophthalmopathy occurred over 18 months of follow-up. The hyperthyroidism patients were between 18 and 65 years old and newly diagnosed, with a disease duration of less than 2 months. The study excluded patients with uncontrolled infections, other autoimmune diseases, pregnancy or lactation. Clinical symptoms, serum thyroxine and TRAb, thyroid ultrasound, and orbital computed tomography formed the basis for the diagnoses. Ficoll-Paque density gradient centrifugation was used to isolate PBMCs from approximately 10 ml of fresh peripheral blood. Total RNA was extracted with Trizol reagent, and quality was checked on an Agilent 2100 Bioanalyzer.

Study-wide conclusions, independent of this receptor: A model built on a 13 V-J signature distinguished ophthalmopathy from stable hyperthyroidism, reaching 85% to 90% sensitivity and around 81% specificity in cross-validation and 80%/75% in testing. Most expanded thyroid clonotypes (frequency above 0.001) were also detected in blood, a finding suggesting that blood repertoires may reflect thyroid immune responses. In validation, the model predicted progression to ophthalmopathy a median of about 6.5 months before onset, with about 64% sensitivity and roughly 79% specificity. No statistical method was used to set the sample size in advance, and investigators knew the group allocation.

This clonotype was picked up a small number of times. What antigen it recognizes has not been identified. The sample holds no much larger clone one base away, and base qualities are not on file. TCR beta CDR3 regions were amplified from RNA transcripts. The first round of RT-PCR for the TCR CDR3 was performed with the HTBI primer set and the Qiagen OneStep RT-PCR kit. The libraries were constructed in a second round of multiplex PCR and then size-selected and purified. Paired-end sequencing of the libraries was performed with 100 bp reads on an Illumina HiSeq2000. The paper's data handling went like this. SOAPnuke was used to process the raw data, throwing out any read that contained adapters or uncalled bases, had a mean Phred below 15, or lacked an exact constant-primer or identifier match. High-quality paired reads were merged using COPE v1.2.5, and each unique nucleotide sequence was defined as a clonotype. MiTCR v1.1 was used to align clonotypes to the IMGT TRBV, TRBD and TRBJ reference segments. The analysis included only V-J combinations with a frequency above 0.0001, which together covered approximately 99% of the repertoires. A TCS score was defined as the ratio between F50 (clonal expansion) and ExV (chaos), using BLOSUM62-based TCRdist between CDR3 peptides within each V-J. Welch's t-statistics and random forest reduced just over 500 V-J features to 13, which were used in a naive Bayes classifier (R e1071). The raw public data were reprocessed by TCRdb itself: fastp quality trimming at Q25, MiXCR clonotype calling, in-frame beta chains only. When rows share a CDR3 protein, they turn into one entry using the most common DNA and genes. These V and J calls are TCRdb output, not the study's own analysis. In all, the sample holds roughly 300,000 distinct CDR3 sequences, and 15% to 20% of those were seen once. The top ten clones comprise around 54% of the sample.

The chain couples TRBV9 to TRBJ2-3; the central 7 bases match TRBD1. The clonotype comes from a woman between 50 and 59 years old with Graves' hyperthyroidism. Material for sequencing was blood. The DNA sequence is given as TGTGCCAGCAGCGTACGACAGGGTTTTGTAGATACGCAGTATTTT. Translated, it reads CASSVRQGFVDTQYF.